This is a list of T cell receptor beta chains from one sample in a study of blood T cell repertoires in COVID-19. Method: immunoSEQ multiplex PCR; TCRdb's copy keeps in-frame clones and lacks some. Seen here are around 310,000 clones, roughly 88% observed once, and the top ten hold 3% to 4%. The specimen was peripheral blood. The receptors here all came from a woman aged 50 to 60 with active or convalescent COVID-19. The CDR3 runs from the conserved cysteine through the conserved F or W. The D gene is left open where the match is weak.

V gene: TRBV3-1/TRBV3-2
J gene: TRBJ1-3
D gene: TRBD1
CDR3 protein: CASSQDTGAGNTIYF

V gene: TRBV6-2/TRBV6-3
J gene: TRBJ1-4
D gene: -
CDR3 protein: CASSYPGTSNEKLFF

V gene: TRBV15
J gene: TRBJ1-2
D gene: TRBD1
CDR3 protein: CATSRGQGGYGYTF

V gene: TRBV19
J gene: TRBJ2-2
D gene: -
CDR3 protein: CASSIWALRGWNTGELFF

V gene: TRBV4-1
J gene: TRBJ2-5
D gene: TRBD2
CDR3 protein: CASSAPGLAGGPAQYF

V gene: TRBV6-2/TRBV6-3
J gene: TRBJ2-1
D gene: TRBD2
CDR3 protein: CASSYRDYQFF

V gene: TRBV6-2/TRBV6-3
J gene: TRBJ1-5
D gene: TRBD1
CDR3 protein: CASSFYRGASNQPQHF

V gene: TRBV18
J gene: TRBJ2-7
D gene: TRBD2
CDR3 protein: CASSPPFGTSGTFSYEQYF

V gene: TRBV7-9
J gene: TRBJ2-7
D gene: -
CDR3 protein: CASSDLYEQYF

V gene: TRBV19
J gene: TRBJ2-1
D gene: -
CDR3 protein: CASGAGGALKGNEQFF

V gene: TRBV11-3
J gene: TRBJ1-5
D gene: TRBD1
CDR3 protein: CASSLPGQGCQPQHF

V gene: TRBV4-3
J gene: TRBJ1-3
D gene: -
CDR3 protein: CASSQDTGNTIYF

V gene: TRBV7-2
J gene: TRBJ1-4
D gene: -
CDR3 protein: CASSLGDRSTNEKLFF

V gene: TRBV10-1
J gene: TRBJ2-3
D gene: TRBD1
CDR3 protein: CASSSGGTQYF

V gene: TRBV24-1
J gene: TRBJ2-1
D gene: -
CDR3 protein: CATSDLGGFYNEQFF

V gene: TRBV6-2/TRBV6-3
J gene: TRBJ1-1
D gene: TRBD1
CDR3 protein: CASSRTGSTEAFF

V gene: TRBV5-1
J gene: TRBJ2-2
D gene: -
CDR3 protein: CASSLAGGQKTGELFF

V gene: TRBV5-1
J gene: TRBJ1-1
D gene: TRBD1
CDR3 protein: CASSHTTGGRYTEAFF

V gene: TRBV9
J gene: TRBJ2-2
D gene: -
CDR3 protein: CASSALSGGGRSGELFF

V gene: TRBV5-1
J gene: TRBJ2-7
D gene: TRBD1
CDR3 protein: CASRTRDRGPYEQYF

V gene: TRBV6-4
J gene: TRBJ1-2
D gene: -
CDR3 protein: CASMRIGTRLACNYGYTF

V gene: TRBV7-3
J gene: TRBJ2-3
D gene: TRBD2
CDR3 protein: CASSLRLAGSTDTQYF

V gene: TRBV4-3
J gene: TRBJ1-4
D gene: TRBD1
CDR3 protein: CASSQVTGGEKLFF

V gene: TRBV28
J gene: TRBJ1-5
D gene: -
CDR3 protein: CASSLEYSNQPQHF

V gene: TRBV5-1
J gene: TRBJ1-4
D gene: -
CDR3 protein: CASSLGQGSGNEKLFF

V gene: TRBV29-1
J gene: TRBJ1-4
D gene: TRBD1
CDR3 protein: CSVEFGQGGEKLFF

V gene: TRBV7-2
J gene: TRBJ2-3
D gene: TRBD2
CDR3 protein: CASSPRTSGSLTDTQYF

V gene: TRBV18
J gene: TRBJ2-7
D gene: TRBD1
CDR3 protein: CASSPLQGIGFYEQYF

V gene: TRBV5-4
J gene: TRBJ2-7
D gene: TRBD1
CDR3 protein: CASSPSPDRDYEQYF

V gene: TRBV29-1
J gene: TRBJ1-1
D gene: -
CDR3 protein: CSVEQVNTEAFF

V gene: TRBV19
J gene: TRBJ1-2
D gene: -
CDR3 protein: CASSTTANYGYTF

V gene: TRBV27
J gene: TRBJ1-2
D gene: TRBD1
CDR3 protein: CASSSDLTGRYGYTF

V gene: TRBV18
J gene: TRBJ1-5
D gene: -
CDR3 protein: CASSLVKQGGNQPQHF

V gene: TRBV5-4
J gene: TRBJ1-2
D gene: TRBD1
CDR3 protein: CASSVDRVYGYTF

V gene: TRBV6-2/TRBV6-3
J gene: TRBJ2-7
D gene: -
CDR3 protein: CASSYKGEQYF

V gene: TRBV10-3
J gene: TRBJ1-1
D gene: -
CDR3 protein: CAISDSGIVNTEAFF

V gene: TRBV19
J gene: TRBJ1-4
D gene: -
CDR3 protein: CASSIVASRVLCDEKLFF

V gene: TRBV5-4
J gene: TRBJ2-7
D gene: TRBD2
CDR3 protein: CASSLVTSDHEQYF

V gene: TRBV5-4
J gene: TRBJ1-1
D gene: -
CDR3 protein: CASSLEGRPGINTEAFF

V gene: TRBV3-1/TRBV3-2
J gene: TRBJ2-3
D gene: -
CDR3 protein: CASSPWLPTDTQYF

V gene: TRBV7-6
J gene: TRBJ2-5
D gene: TRBD1
CDR3 protein: CASSLRTGRGETQYF

V gene: TRBV30
J gene: TRBJ1-1
D gene: TRBD1
CDR3 protein: CAWSADRGGTEAFF

V gene: TRBV19
J gene: TRBJ1-1
D gene: -
CDR3 protein: CASSPLKQLNTEAFF

V gene: TRBV10-3
J gene: TRBJ1-2
D gene: -
CDR3 protein: CAIRGQGQGSYGYTF

V gene: TRBV3-1/TRBV3-2
J gene: TRBJ2-7
D gene: -
CDR3 protein: CASSQDLRSSYEQYF

V gene: TRBV20-1
J gene: TRBJ1-1
D gene: -
CDR3 protein: CSWTWNTEAFF